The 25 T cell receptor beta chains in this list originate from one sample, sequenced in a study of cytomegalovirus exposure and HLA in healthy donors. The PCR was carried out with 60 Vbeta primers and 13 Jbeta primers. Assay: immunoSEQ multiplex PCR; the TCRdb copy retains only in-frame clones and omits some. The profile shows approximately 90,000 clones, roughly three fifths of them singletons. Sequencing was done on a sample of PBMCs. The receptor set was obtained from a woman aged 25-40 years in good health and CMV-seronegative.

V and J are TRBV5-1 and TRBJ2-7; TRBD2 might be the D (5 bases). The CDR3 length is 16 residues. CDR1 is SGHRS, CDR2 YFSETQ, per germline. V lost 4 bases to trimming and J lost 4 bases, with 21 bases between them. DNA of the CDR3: TGCGCCAGCAGCGCGGGTGCTCGAGGTAGACTATACGAGCAGTACTTC. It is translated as CASSAGARGRLYEQYF.

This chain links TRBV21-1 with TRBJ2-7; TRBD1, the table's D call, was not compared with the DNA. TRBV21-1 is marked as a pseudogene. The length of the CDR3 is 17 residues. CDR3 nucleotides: TGTGCCAGCAGCAAACTCCGGGACAGGGGGCAGAAGATCGAGCAGTACTTC. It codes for CASSKLRDRGQKIEQYF.

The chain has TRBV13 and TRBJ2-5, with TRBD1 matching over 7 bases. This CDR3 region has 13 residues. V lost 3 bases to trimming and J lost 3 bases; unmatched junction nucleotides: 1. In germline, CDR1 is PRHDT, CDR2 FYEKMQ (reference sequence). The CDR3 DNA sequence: TGTGCCAGCAGCTTCCAGGGGGAAGAGACCCAGTACTTC. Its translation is CASSFQGEETQYF. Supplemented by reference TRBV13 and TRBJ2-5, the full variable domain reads AAGVIQSPRHLIKEKRETATLKCYPIPRHDTVYWYQQGPGQDPQFLISFYEKMQSDKGSIPDRFSAQQFSDYHSELNMSSLELGDSALYFCASSFQGEETQYFGPGTRLLVL.

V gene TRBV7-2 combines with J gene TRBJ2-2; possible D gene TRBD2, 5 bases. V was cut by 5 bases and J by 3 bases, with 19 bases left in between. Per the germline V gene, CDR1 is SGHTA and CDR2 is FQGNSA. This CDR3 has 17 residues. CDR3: CASSPLWGVRDTGELFF. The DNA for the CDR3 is TGTGCCAGCAGCCCCCTTTGGGGAGTTAGAGACACCGGGGAGCTGTTTTTT.

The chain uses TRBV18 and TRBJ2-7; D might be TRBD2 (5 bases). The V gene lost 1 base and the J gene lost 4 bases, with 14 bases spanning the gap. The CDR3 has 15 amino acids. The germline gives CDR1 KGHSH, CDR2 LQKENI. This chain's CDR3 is CASSPQGVDSYEQYF. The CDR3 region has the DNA TGTGCCAGCTCACCACAGGGAGTTGACTCTTACGAGCAGTACTTC.

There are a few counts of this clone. In nucleotides, the CDR3 is TGTGCCAGCAGCTTGAGAGGCGGGTCCGGGGATACGCAGTATTTT. Translating it yields CASSLRGGSGDTQYF. This sequence joins TRBV11-2 and TRBJ2-3; D might be TRBD2 (5 bases). Per germline, CDR1 SGHAT and CDR2 FQNNGV. The CDR3 runs 15 residues. With 3 bases removed from V and 6 bases from J, the gap between germline ends came to 16 bases.

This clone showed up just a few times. CDR3 bases: TGCGCCAGCAGCCAAGCGAGGCAGGGGCTCTCCTTGAACACTGAAGCTTTCTTT. Protein sequence: CASSQARQGLSLNTEAFF. The chain uses TRBV4-1 and TRBJ1-1, with D maybe TRBD1 (6 bases). The CDR3 runs 18 residues. V was clipped by 1 base and J by 0 bases, with 18 bases between them. Per the germline V gene, CDR1 is MGHRA and CDR2 is YSYEKL.

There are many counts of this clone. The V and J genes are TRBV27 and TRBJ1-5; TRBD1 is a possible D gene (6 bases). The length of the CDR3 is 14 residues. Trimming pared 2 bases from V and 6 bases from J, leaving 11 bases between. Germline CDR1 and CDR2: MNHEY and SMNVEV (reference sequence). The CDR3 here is CASSLRGMGQPQHF. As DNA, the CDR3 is TGTGCCAGCAGTTTAAGGGGGATGGGTCAGCCCCAGCATTTT.

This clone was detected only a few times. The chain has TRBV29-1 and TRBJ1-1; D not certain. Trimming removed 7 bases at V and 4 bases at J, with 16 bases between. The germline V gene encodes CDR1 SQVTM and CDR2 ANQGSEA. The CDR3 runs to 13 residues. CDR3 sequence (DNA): TGCAGCGCCCGGACCCAGGAGGGCACTGAAGCTTTCTTT. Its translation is CSARTQEGTEAFF. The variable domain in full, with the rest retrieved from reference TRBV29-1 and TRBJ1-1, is SAVISQKPSRDICQRGTSLTIQCQVDSQVTMMFWYRQQPGQSLTLIATANQGSEATYESGFVIDKFPISRPNLTFSTLTVSNMSPEDSSIYLCSARTQEGTEAFFGQGTRLTVV.

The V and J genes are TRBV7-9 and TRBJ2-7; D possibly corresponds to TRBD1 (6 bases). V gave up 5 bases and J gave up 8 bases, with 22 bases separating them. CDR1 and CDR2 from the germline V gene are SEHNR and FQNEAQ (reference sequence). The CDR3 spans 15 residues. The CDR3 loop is CASSPVGAVSIKQYF. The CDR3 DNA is TGTGCCAGCAGCCCCGTGGGGGCAGTTTCAATAAAGCAGTACTTC.

CDR3 in DNA: TGTGCCACCAGCTGGAGGGTGACAGATACGCAGTATTTT. Protein sequence: CATSWRVTDTQYF. The rearrangement joins TRBV15 to TRBJ2-3; a weak D match, TRBD2 (6 bases). V lost 5 bases and J lost 3, with 9 bases in between. CDR1 is LNHNV, CDR2 YYDKDF, per germline (reference sequence). The CDR3 runs to 13 residues.

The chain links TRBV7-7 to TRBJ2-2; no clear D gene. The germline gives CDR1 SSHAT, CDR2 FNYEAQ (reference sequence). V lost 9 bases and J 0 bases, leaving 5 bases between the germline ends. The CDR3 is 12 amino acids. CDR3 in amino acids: CASGPNTGELFF. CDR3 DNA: TGTGCCAGTGGCCCGAACACCGGGGAGCTGTTTTTT.

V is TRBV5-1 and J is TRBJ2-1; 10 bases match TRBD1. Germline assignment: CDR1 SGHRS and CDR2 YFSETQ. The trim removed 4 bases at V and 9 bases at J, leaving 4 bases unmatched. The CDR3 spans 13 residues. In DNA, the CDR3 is TGCGCCAGCAGCGCTAGGACAGGGGGTGAGCAGTTCTTC. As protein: CASSARTGGEQFF.

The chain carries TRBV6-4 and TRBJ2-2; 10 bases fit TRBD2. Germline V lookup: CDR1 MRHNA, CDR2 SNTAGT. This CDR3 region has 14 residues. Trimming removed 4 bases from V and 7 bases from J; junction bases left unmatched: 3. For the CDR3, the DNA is TGTGCCAGCAGTGGGACTAGCGGTAACGGGGAGCTGTTTTTT. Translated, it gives CASSGTSGNGELFF.

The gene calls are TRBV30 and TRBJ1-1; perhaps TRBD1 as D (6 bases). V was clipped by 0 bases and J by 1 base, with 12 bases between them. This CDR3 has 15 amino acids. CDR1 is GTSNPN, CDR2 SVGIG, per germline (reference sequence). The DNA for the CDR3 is TGTGCCTGGAGTGTACTTGGGACACCGAACACTGAAGCTTTCTTT. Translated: CAWSVLGTPNTEAFF.

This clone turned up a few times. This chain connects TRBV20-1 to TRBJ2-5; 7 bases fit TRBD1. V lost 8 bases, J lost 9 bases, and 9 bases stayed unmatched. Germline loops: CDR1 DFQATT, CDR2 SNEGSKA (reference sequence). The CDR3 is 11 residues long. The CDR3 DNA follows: TGCAGTCTTGGACAGGTCGGGGCCCAGTACTTC. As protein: CSLGQVGAQYF.

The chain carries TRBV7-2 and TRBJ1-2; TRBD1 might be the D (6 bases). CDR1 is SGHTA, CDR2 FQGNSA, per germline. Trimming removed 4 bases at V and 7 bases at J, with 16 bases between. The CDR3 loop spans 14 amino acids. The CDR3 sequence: CASSSTGRGTGYTF. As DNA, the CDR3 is TGTGCCAGCAGCTCCACAGGGAGGGGCACTGGCTACACCTTC.

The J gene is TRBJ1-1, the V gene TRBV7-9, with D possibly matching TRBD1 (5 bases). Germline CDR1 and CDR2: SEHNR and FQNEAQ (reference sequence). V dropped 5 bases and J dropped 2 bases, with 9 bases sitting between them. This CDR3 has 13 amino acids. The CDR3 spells CASSEQANTEAFF. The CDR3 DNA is TGTGCCAGCAGCGAACAGGCTAACACTGAAGCTTTCTTT.

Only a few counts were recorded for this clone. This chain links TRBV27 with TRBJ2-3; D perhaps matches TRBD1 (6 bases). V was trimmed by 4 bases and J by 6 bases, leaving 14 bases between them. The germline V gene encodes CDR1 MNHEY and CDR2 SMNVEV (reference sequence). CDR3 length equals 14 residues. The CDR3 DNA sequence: TGTGCCAGCAGTTCCTACAGGGTTACGGATACGCAGTATTTT. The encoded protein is CASSSYRVTDTQYF.

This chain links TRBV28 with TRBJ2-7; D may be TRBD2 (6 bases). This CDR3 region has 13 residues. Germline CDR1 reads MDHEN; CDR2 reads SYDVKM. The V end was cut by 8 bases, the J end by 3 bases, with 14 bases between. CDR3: CASGGTPLYEQYF. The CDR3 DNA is TGTGCCAGCGGTGGGACTCCACTCTACGAGCAGTACTTC.

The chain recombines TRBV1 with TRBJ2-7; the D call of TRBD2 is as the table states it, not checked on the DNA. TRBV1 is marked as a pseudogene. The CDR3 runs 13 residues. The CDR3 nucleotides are TGCACCAGCAGCCAAGAGATAGCGGGGAAGCAGTACTTC. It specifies CTSSQEIAGKQYF.

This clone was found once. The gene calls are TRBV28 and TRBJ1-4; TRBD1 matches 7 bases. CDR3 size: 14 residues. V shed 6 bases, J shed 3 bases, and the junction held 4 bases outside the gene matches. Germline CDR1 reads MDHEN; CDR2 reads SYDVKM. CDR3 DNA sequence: TGTGCCAGCAGAGTACAGGGGTCTAATGAAAAACTGTTTTTT. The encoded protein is CASRVQGSNEKLFF. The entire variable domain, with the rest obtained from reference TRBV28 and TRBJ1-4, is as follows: DVKVTQSSRYLVKRTGEKVFLECVQDMDHENMFWYRQDPGLGLRLIYFSYDVKMKEKGDIPEGYSVSREKKERFSLILESASTNQTSMYLCASRVQGSNEKLFFGSGTQLSVL.

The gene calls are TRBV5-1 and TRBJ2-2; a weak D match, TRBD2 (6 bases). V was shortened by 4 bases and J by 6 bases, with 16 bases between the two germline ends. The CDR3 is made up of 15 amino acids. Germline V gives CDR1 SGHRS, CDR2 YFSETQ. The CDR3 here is CASSPGGNVAGELFF. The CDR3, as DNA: TGCGCCAGCAGCCCCGGCGGGAACGTCGCCGGGGAGCTGTTTTTT. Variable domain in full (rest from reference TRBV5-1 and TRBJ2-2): KAGVTQTPRYLIKTRGQQVTLSCSPISGHRSVSWYQQTPGQGLQFLFEYFSETQRNKGNFPGRFSGRQFSNSRSEMNVSTLELGDSALYLCASSPGGNVAGELFFGEGSRLTVL.

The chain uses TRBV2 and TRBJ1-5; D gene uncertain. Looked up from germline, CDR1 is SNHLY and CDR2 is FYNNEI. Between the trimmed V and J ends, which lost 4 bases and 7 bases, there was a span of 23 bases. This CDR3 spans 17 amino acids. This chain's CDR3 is CASSGGPDLTTSQPQHF. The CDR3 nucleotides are TGTGCCAGCAGTGGAGGCCCCGACCTGACAACTAGCCAGCCCCAGCATTTT.

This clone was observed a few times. The CDR3 bases are TGTGCCAGCTCCACTAGCGGGGGGGCGCTCAATGAGCAGTTCTTC. Translating it yields CASSTSGGALNEQFF. The chain is built from TRBV18 and TRBJ2-1; TRBD2 matches at 13 bases. The V segment lost 6 bases and the J segment 6 bases; nucleotides outside the gene matches: 5. The germline CDR1 and CDR2 sequences are KGHSH and LQKENI. CDR3 length: 15 residues. The whole variable domain, remainder taken from reference TRBV18 and TRBJ2-1, is NAGVMQNPRHLVRRRGQEARLRCSPMKGHSHVYWYRQLPEEGLKFMVYLQKENIIDESGMPKERFSAEFPKEGPSILRIQQVVRGDSAAYFCASSTSGGALNEQFFGPGTRLTVL.